This T cell receptor (beta chain) was recorded in a study of T cell repertoires in cytomegalovirus infection. Across the study: CMV infection and matching HLA type were both indicated by public TCR beta signatures. Findings and limits, study-wide: Clonotype analysis showed dominance of the ex vivo response by HLA-C-restricted CMV-specific TCR beta clonotypes.

Trimming shortened V by 6 bases and J by 2 bases, and 10 bases separated the two germline ends. The CDR3 consists of 13 residues. The V gene's germline CDR1 is LGHNT and CDR2 FRNRAP. A few counts support this clonotype. The antigen remains undetermined. TCRdb ran MiXCR on the reads and lists one entry per CDR3 protein. The sample gives 400,000 or so distinct CDR3 sequences, 15% to 20% of which show up once; around 8.6% is in the top ten. The sequence was collected from a human donor in good health (CMV status not recorded). Some clones in this sample may be carry-over from other donors' samples. The chain couples TRBV12-5 to TRBJ1-1; TRBD1 is a possible D gene (5 bases). The sequenced sample consisted of PBMCs. Here the CDR3 reads CASGLRGNTEAFF. For the CDR3, the DNA is TGTGCTAGTGGCCTCCGGGGCAACACTGAAGCTTTCTTT.